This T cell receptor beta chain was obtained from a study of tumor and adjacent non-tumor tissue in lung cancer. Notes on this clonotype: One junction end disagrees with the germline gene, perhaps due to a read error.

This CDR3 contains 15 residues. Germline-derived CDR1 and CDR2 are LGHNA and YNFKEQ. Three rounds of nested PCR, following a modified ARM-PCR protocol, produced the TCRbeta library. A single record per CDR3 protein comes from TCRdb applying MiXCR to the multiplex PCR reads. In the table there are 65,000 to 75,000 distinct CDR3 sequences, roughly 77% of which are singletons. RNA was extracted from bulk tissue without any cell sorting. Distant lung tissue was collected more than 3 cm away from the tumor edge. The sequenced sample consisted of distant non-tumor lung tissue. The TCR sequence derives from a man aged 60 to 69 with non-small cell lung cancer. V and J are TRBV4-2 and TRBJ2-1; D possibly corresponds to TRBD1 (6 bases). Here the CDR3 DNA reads TGTGCCAGCAGCCAAGGACTAACTAGGGACAATGTGCAGTTCTTC. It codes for CASSQGLTRDNVQFF.